This T cell receptor (beta chain) was captured by sequencing in a study of Graves' ophthalmopathy and Graves' hyperthyroidism. Disease in donors with ophthalmopathy had moderate-to-severe activity, CAS ≥3, NOSPECS ≥4 and under 3 months' duration. Sampling approximately 10 ml of fresh peripheral blood provided the PBMCs. As the template, RNA transcripts were used to amplify TCR beta CDR3 regions. Second-round multiplex PCR came after first-round RT-PCR with HTBI primers. TCRdb ran MiXCR on the multiplex PCR reads and lists one entry per CDR3 protein. The sample has 200,000 to 250,000 distinct CDR3 sequences, roughly 21% seen once. In its sample, this clonotype was seen many times. This TCR was sampled from a woman in her forties or fifties with Graves' ophthalmopathy. What was sequenced was peripheral blood.

CDR3 loop: CASSSPQGTLYEQYF. CDR3 in DNA: TGTGCCAGCAGTTCCCCACAGGGGACGCTATACGAGCAGTACTTC. The chain combines TRBV27 with TRBJ2-7, with TRBD1 matching over 7 bases. Germline values: CDR1 MNHEY, CDR2 SMNVEV (reference sequence). This CDR3 has 15 residues. Trimming took 4 bases from V and 4 from J; bases not matched to a gene: 10.